The clone carrying this T cell receptor (beta chain) was counted only a few times. Its antigen is still unknown. This entry is derived from a study of cytomegalovirus exposure and HLA in healthy donors. Study in general: Clustering assigned about 76% of the roughly 420 genotyped donors to the Caucasian-associated ancestry cluster.

The V end lost 2 bases, the J end lost 5 bases, and 8 bases lay between the germline ends. Germline values: CDR1 MRHNA, CDR2 SNTAGT. CDR3 length equals 13 residues. Whole-study findings and limits: Per a prior analysis, the majority of TCR beta V segments were productive roughly 87% or roughly 30% of the time. It emerged from a later analysis that several of the most significant clusters appeared to be linked to common viral pathogens.

With 60 Vbeta and 13 Jbeta primers, the PCR was carried out. The protocol was immunoSEQ multiplex PCR, while the TCRdb copy is restricted to in-frame clones and leaves out a portion. Among just over 95,000 clones listed, around 84% were seen once. Material: PBMCs. This chain uses TRBV6-4 with TRBJ2-3; D gene unclear. The receptor was derived from a woman aged 40 to 49 in good health and CMV-seropositive. CDR3 bases: TGTGCCAGCAGTGACGACGGGTTAGATACGCAGTATTTT. Encoded protein: CASSDDGLDTQYF.